This TCR beta chain was sequenced in a study of cytomegalovirus exposure and HLA in healthy donors. On the study more broadly: A subsequent analysis reported that the 120 validation repertoires were produced on the same platform that had also been used for the roughly 700 first-cohort repertoires.

With 1 base removed from V and 0 bases from J, the gap between germline ends came to 6 bases. CDR1 and CDR2 (germline): KGHSH, LQKENI. The CDR3 is 14 amino acids. About this clone: Its antigen remains unknown.

The data were produced by immunoSEQ multiplex PCR, yet TCRdb's version contains in-frame clones alone and is incomplete. This sample has 150,000 to 200,000 clones, with roughly 86% found just once. Study results and caveats: Cytomegalovirus status was reportedly diagnosed by the classifier with high specificity and sensitivity. Rarity marked most TCR sequences, yet some public TCRs occurred in many donors. Some TCR beta chains (around 160 of them) were listed as cytomegalovirus-associated.

Sequenced material: PBMCs. This TCR came from a woman aged 18-29 years in good health and CMV-seronegative. The chain combines TRBV18 with TRBJ1-2; D gene unclear. The CDR3 DNA is TGTGCCAGCTCACCACTCACAGCTAACTATGGCTACACCTTC. This sequence encodes CASSPLTANYGYTF. Together with reference TRBV18 and TRBJ1-2, the CDR3 gives the full variable domain: NAGVMQNPRHLVRRRGQEARLRCSPMKGHSHVYWYRQLPEEGLKFMVYLQKENIIDESGMPKERFSAEFPKEGPSILRIQQVVRGDSAAYFCASSPLTANYGYTFGSGTRLTVV.